This T cell receptor beta chain was observed in a study of shared clonotypes between healthy human individuals. V lost 6 bases and J 10 bases, leaving 21 bases between the germline ends. Germline-derived CDR1 and CDR2 are MNHEY and SVGAGI. This CDR3 is 14 amino acids long. As regards this clone: The antigen remains undetermined.

Study findings and constraints: Sampling used blood alone; tissue repertoires probably differ.

In the original analysis: ImmunoSEQ gave junction-only sequences without quality scores, so filtering differed. Only in-frame clones appear in the TCRdb table, and some are missing; sequencing was by immunoSEQ multiplex PCR. That table is the source of V, J and clone size, and D and trimming were worked out from the DNA. The data hold about 530,000 clones, with around 79% observed a single time. Every donor, a Caucasian adult, lived in Nashville, Tennessee. The rearrangement uses TRBV6-5 and TRBJ1-1; no clear D. Sequenced input: PBMCs. This TCR derives from a woman aged 40 to 50 in good health. Some clones in this sample may be carry-over from other donors' samples. CDR3 sequence reads: CASSSAQAAGGAFF. CDR3 coding DNA: TGTGCCAGCAGCTCCGCTCAGGCGGCCGGTGGAGCTTTCTTT.